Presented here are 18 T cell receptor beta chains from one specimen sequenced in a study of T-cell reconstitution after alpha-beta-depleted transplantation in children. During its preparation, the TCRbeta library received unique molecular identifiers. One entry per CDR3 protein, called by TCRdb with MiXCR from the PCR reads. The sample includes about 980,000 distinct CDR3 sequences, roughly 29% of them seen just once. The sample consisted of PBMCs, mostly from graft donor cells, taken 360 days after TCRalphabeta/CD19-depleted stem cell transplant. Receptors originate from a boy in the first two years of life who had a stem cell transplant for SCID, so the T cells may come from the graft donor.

The CDR3 bases are TGTGCCAGCAGCTTAGGGATAAACACAGGGGTGGGGGAGACCCAGTACTTC. Amino acids: CASSLGINTGVGETQYF. The chain links TRBV7-6 to TRBJ2-5; TRBD1 agrees at 7 bases. The junction had 13 bases not matched to a gene; V was cut back by 1 base and J by 5 bases. CDR1 and CDR2 from the germline V gene are SGHVS and FNYEAQ. This CDR3 is 17 amino acids long.

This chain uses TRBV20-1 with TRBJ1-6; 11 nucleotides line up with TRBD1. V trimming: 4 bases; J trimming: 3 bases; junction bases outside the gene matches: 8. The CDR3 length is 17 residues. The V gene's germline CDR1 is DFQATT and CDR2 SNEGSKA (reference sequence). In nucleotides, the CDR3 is TGCAGTGCTACGGGACAGGGGGGCCTAATCTATAATTCACCCCTCCACTTT. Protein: CSATGQGGLIYNSPLHF.

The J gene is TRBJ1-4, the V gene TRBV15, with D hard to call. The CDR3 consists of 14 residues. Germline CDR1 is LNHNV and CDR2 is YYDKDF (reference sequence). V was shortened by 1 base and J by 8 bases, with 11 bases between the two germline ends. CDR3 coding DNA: TGTGCCACCAGCAGAGGCAGGTTCGCGGAAAAACTGTTTTTT. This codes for CATSRGRFAEKLFF. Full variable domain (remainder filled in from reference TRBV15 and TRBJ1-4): DAMVIQNPRYQVTQFGKPVTLSCSQTLNHNVMYWYQQKSSQAPKLLFHYYDKDFNNEADTPDNFQSRRPNTSFCFLDIRSPGLGDTAMYLCATSRGRFAEKLFFGSGTQLSVL.

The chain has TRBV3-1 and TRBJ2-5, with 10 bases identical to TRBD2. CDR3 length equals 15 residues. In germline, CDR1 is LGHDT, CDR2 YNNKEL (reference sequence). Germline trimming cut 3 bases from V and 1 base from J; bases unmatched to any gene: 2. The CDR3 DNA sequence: TGTGCCAGCAGCCAGGCTAGCGGGGGCCAAGAGACCCAGTACTTC. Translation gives CASSQASGGQETQYF.

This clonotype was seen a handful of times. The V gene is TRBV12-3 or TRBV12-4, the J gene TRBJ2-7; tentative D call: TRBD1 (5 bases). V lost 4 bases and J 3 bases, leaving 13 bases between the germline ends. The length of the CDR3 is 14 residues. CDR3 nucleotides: TGTGCCAGCAGTTCGGCTAGGGGAAACTACGAGCAGTACTTC. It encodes CASSSARGNYEQYF.

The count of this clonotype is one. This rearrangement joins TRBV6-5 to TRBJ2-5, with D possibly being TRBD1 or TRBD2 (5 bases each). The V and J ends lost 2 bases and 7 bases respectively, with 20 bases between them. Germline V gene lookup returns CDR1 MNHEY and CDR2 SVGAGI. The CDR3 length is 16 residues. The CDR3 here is CASSYEGLQEPWTQYF. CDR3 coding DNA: TGTGCCAGCAGTTACGAGGGGTTACAGGAGCCGTGGACCCAGTACTTC.

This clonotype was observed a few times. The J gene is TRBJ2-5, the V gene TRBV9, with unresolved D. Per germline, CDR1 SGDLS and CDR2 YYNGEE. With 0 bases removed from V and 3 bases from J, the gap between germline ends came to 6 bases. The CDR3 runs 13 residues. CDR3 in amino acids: CASSVDVEETQYF. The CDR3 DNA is TGTGCCAGCAGCGTAGATGTGGAAGAGACCCAGTACTTC. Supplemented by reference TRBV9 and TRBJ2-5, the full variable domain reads DSGVTQTPKHLITATGQRVTLRCSPRSGDLSVYWYQQSLDQGLQFLIQYYNGEERAKGNILERFSAQQFPDLHSELNLSSLELGDSALYFCASSVDVEETQYFGPGTRLLVL.

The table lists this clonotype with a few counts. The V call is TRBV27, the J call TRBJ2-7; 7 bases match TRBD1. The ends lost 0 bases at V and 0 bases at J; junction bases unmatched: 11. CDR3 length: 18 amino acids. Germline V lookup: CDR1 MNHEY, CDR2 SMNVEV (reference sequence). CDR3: CASSLSPRTGTASYEQYF. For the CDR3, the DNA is TGTGCCAGCAGTTTATCTCCCAGAACCGGGACAGCCTCCTACGAGCAGTACTTC.

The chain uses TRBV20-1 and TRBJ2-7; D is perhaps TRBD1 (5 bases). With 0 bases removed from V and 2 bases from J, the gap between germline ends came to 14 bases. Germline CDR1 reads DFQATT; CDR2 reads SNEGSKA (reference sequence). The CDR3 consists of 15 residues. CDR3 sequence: CSARDRRDSPYEQYF. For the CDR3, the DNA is TGCAGTGCTAGAGATCGACGTGACAGCCCCTACGAGCAGTACTTC.

The CDR3 is CASSVSWGGEYEQYF. The DNA of the CDR3 is TGTGCCAGCAGCGTATCCTGGGGGGGCGAGTACGAGCAGTACTTC. V usage is TRBV9 and J usage is TRBJ2-7; TRBD2 is a possible D gene (7 bases). Trimming stripped 1 base from V and 4 bases from J, with 15 bases between. This CDR3 region has 15 residues. Germline lookup yields CDR1 SGDLS and CDR2 YYNGEE.

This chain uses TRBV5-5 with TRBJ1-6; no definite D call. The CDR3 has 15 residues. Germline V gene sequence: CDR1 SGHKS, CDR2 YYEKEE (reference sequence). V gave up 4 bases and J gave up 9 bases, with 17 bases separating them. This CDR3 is CASSRMIGLGSPLHF. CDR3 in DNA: TGTGCCAGCAGCAGGATGATCGGACTTGGTTCACCCCTCCACTTT.

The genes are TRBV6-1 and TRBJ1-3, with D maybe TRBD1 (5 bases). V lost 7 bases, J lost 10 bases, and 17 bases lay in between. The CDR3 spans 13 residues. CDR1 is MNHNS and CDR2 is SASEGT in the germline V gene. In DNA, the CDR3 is TGTGCCAGCAAAAGGAGTCAGGGCGGGACCATATATTTT. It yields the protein CASKRSQGGTIYF.

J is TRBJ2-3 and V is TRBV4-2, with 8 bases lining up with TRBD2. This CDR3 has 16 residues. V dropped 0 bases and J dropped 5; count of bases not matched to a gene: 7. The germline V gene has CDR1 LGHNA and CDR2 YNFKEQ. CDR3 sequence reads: CASSQDPGGGIDTQYF. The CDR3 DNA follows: TGTGCCAGCAGCCAAGATCCGGGGGGGGGCATAGATACGCAGTATTTT.

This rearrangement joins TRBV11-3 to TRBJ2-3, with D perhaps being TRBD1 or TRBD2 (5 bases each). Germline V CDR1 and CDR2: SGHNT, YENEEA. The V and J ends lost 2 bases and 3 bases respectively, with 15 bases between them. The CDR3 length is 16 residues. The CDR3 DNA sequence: TGTGCCAGCAGCTTATCACGGGGCACCGCAACAGATACGCAGTATTTT. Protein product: CASSLSRGTATDTQYF.

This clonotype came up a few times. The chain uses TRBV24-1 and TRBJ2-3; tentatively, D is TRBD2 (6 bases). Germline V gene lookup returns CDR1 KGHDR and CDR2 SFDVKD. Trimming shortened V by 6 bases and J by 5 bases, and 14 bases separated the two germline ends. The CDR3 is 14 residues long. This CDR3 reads CATSRGGAGDTQYF. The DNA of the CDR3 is TGTGCCACCAGTCGGGGCGGGGCAGGAGATACGCAGTATTTT.

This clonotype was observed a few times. CDR3 sequence: CASSPLRETYEQYF. In DNA form, the CDR3 reads TGTGCCAGCTCACCATTACGGGAGACCTACGAGCAGTACTTC. The V and J genes are TRBV18 and TRBJ2-7, with TRBD2 as a possible D gene (6 bases). From germline, CDR1 is KGHSH and CDR2 LQKENI. CDR3 length: 14 amino acids. Trimming pared 2 bases from V and 2 bases from J, leaving 10 bases between.

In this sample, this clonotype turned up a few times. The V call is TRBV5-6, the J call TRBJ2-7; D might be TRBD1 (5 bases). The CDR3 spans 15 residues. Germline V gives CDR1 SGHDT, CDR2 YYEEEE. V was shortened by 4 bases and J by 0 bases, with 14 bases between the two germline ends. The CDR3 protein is CASSPVETASYEQYF. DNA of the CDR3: TGTGCCAGCAGCCCCGTTGAGACAGCCTCCTACGAGCAGTACTTC.

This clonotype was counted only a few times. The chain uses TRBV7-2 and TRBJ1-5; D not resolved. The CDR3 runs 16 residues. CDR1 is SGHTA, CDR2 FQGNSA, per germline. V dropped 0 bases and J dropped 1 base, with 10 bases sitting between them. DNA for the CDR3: TGTGCCAGCAGCTTAGCGCAGACTAACAGCAATCAGCCCCAGCATTTT. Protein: CASSLAQTNSNQPQHF.